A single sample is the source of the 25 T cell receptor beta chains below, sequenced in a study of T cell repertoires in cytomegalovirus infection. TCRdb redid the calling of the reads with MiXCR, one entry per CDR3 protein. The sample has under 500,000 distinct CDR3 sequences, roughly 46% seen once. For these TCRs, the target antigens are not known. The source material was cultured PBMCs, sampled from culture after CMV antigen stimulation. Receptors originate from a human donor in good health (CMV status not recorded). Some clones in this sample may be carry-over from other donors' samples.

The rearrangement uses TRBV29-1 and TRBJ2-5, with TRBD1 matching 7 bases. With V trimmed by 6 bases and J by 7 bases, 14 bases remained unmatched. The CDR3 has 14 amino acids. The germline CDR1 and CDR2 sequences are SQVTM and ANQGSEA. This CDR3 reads CSVLDRASQGTQYF. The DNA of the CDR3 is TGCAGCGTCCTAGACAGGGCGTCCCAGGGGACCCAGTACTTC.

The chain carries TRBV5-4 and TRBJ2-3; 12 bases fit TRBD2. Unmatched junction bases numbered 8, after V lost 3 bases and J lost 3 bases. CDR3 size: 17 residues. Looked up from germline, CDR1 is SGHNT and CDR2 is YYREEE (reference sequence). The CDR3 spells CASSSPTSGSLTDTQYF. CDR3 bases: TGTGCCAGCAGCTCCCCGACTAGCGGGAGTTTGACAGATACGCAGTATTTT.

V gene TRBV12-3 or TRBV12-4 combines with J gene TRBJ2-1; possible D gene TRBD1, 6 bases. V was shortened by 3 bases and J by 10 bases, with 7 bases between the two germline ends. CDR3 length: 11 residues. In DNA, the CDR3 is TGTGCCAGCAGTTTCGGACAGGAGCAGTTCTTC. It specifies CASSFGQEQFF.

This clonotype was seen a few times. The chain's CDR3 is CASSSSAGQGTNEQFF. The CDR3 DNA reads as TGTGCCAGCAGCTCAAGCGCCGGACAGGGTACCAATGAGCAGTTCTTC. The chain recombines TRBV7-6 with TRBJ2-1, with 8 bases matching TRBD1. CDR3 length: 16 residues. CDR1 and CDR2 from the germline V gene are SGHVS and FNYEAQ. Losses at the gene ends were 4 bases for V and 6 bases for J; bases not matched to a gene: 11. Using reference TRBV7-6 and TRBJ2-1 for the parts outside the CDR3, the full variable domain is GAGVSQSPRYKVTKRGQDVALRCDPISGHVSLYWYRQALGQGPEFLTYFNYEAQQDKSGLPNDRFSAERPEGSISTLTIQRTEQRDSAMYRCASSSSAGQGTNEQFFGPGTRLTVL.

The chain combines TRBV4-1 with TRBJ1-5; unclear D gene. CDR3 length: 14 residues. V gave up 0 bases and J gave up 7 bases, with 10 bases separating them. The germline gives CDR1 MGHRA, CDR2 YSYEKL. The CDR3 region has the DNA TGCGCCAGCAGCCAAGATACAGCTAGACAGCCCCAGCATTTT. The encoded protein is CASSQDTARQPQHF.

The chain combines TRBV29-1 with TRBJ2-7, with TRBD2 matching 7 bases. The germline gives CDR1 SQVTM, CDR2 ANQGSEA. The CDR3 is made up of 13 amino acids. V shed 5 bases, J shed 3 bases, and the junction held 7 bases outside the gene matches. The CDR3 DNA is TGCAGCGTTTCAAGCGGGACTATCTACGAGCAGTACTTC. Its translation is CSVSSGTIYEQYF.

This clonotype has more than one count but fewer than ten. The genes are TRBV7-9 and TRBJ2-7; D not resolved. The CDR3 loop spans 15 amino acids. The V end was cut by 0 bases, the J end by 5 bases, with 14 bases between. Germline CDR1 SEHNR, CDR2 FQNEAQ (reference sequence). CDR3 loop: CASSLAFPRVDEQYF. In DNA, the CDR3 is TGTGCCAGCAGCTTAGCGTTCCCACGGGTTGACGAGCAGTACTTC.

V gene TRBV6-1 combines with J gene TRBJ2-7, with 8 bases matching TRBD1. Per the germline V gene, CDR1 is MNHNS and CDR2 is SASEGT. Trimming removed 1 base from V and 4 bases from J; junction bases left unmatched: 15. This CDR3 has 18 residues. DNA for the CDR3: TGTGCCAGCAGTGAAGTGGGTCAGGGGGCGGCCCTGGGGTACGAGCAGTACTTC. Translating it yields CASSEVGQGAALGYEQYF.

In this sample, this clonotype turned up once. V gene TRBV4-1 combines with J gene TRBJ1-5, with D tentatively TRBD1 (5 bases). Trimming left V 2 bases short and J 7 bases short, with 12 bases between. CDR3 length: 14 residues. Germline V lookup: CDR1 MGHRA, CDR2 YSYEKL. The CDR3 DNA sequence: TGCGCCAGCAGCCAAAAGGGACCGCTCCAGCCCCAGCATTTT. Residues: CASSQKGPLQPQHF.

This chain's CDR3 is CASSSGLYKTQYF. CDR3 in DNA: TGTGCCAGCAGCTCAGGACTGTATAAGACCCAGTACTTC. The gene calls are TRBV7-2 and TRBJ2-5, with D possibly being TRBD2 (5 bases). Trimming shortened V by 4 bases and J by 6 bases, and 12 bases separated the two germline ends. Looked up from germline, CDR1 is SGHTA and CDR2 is FQGNSA. The CDR3 has 13 amino acids.

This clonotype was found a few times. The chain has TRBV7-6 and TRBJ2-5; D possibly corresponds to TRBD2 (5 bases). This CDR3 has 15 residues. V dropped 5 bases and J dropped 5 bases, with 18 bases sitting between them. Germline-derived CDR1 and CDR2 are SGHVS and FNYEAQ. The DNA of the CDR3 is TGTGCCAGCAGCCGAGGGCATGGGGAACGGGAGACCCAGTACTTC. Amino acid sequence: CASSRGHGERETQYF.

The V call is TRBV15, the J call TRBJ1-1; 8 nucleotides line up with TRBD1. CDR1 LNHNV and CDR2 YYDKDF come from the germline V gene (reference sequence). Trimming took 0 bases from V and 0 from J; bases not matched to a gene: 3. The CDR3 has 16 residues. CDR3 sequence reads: CATSRDHRGLNTEAFF. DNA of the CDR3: TGTGCCACCAGCAGAGATCACAGGGGGTTGAACACTGAAGCTTTCTTT. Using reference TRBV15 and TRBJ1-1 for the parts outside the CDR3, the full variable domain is DAMVIQNPRYQVTQFGKPVTLSCSQTLNHNVMYWYQQKSSQAPKLLFHYYDKDFNNEADTPDNFQSRRPNTSFCFLDIRSPGLGDTAMYLCATSRDHRGLNTEAFFGQGTRLTVV.

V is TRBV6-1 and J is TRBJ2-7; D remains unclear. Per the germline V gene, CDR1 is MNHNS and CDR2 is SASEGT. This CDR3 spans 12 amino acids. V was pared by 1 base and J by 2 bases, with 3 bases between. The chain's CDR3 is CASSEVTYEQYF. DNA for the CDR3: TGTGCCAGCAGTGAAGTGACCTACGAGCAGTACTTC.

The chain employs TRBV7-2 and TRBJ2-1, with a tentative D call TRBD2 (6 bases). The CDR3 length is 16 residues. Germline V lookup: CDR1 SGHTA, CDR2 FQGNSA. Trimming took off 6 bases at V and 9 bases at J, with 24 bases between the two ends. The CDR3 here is CASRETLPGGSAEQFF. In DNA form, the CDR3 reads TGTGCCAGCAGGGAAACTCTTCCCGGAGGGAGCGCTGAGCAGTTCTTC.

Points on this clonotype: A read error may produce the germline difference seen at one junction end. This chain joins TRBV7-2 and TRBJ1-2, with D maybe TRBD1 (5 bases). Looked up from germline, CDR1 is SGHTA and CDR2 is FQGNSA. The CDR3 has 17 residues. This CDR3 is CASSLLRPGDLSYGDTF. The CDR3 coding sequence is TGTGCCAGCAGCTTATTACGACCGGGGGATCTGAGCTATGGCGACACCTTC.

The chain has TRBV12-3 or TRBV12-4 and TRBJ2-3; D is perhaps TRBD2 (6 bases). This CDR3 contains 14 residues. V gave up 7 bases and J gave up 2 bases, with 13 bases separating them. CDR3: CASIPGLPTDTQYF. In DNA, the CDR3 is TGTGCCAGCATCCCGGGACTTCCCACAGATACGCAGTATTTT.

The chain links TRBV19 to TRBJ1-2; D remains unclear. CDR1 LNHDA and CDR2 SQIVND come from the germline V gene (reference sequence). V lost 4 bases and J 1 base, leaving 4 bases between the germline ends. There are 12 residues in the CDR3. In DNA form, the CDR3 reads TGTGCCAGTAGTAACAATAACTATGGCTACACCTTC. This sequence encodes CASSNNNYGYTF. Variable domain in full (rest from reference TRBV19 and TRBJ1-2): DGGITQSPKYLFRKEGQNVTLSCEQNLNHDAMYWYRQDPGQGLRLIYYSQIVNDFQKGDIAEGYSVSREKKESFPLTVTSAQKNPTAFYLCASSNNNYGYTFGSGTRLTVV.

The CDR3 reads CASSEANYGYTF. In nucleotides, the CDR3 is TGTGCCAGCAGTGAAGCTAACTATGGCTACACCTTC. This chain uses TRBV2 with TRBJ1-2; D uncertain. Trimming pared 0 bases from V and 1 base from J, leaving 0 bases between. This CDR3 is 12 amino acids long. Germline V gene sequence: CDR1 SNHLY, CDR2 FYNNEI.

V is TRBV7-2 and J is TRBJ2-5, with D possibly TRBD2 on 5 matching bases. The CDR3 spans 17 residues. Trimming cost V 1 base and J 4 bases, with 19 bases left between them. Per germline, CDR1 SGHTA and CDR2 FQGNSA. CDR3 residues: CASSLGELEGDRETQYF. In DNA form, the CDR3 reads TGTGCCAGCAGCTTAGGGGAACTAGAGGGTGATCGAGAGACCCAGTACTTC.

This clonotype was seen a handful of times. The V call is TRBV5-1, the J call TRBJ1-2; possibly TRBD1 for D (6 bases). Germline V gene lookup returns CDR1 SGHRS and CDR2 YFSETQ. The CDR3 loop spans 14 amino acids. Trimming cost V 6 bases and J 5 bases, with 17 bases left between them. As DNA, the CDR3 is TGCGCCAGCACCGATCCTCGGAGGGGGTATGGCTACACCTTC. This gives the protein CASTDPRRGYGYTF.

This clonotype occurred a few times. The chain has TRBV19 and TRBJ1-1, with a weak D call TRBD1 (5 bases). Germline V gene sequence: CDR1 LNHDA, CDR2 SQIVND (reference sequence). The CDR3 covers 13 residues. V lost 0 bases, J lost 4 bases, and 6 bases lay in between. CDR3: CASSIERGTEAFF. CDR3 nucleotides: TGTGCCAGTAGTATAGAGAGGGGCACTGAAGCTTTCTTT.

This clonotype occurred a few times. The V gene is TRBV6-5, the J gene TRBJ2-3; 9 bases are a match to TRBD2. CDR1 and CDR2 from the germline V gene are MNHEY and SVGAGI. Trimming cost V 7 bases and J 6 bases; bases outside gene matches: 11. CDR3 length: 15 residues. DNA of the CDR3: TGTGCCAGCAAAGAATCCGGGACTAGCTTGGATACGCAGTATTTT. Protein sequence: CASKESGTSLDTQYF.

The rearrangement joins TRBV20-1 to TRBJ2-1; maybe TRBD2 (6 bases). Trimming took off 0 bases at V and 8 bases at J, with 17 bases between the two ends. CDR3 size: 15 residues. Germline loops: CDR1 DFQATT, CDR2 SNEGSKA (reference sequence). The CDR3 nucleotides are TGCAGTGCTAGAGATCGGATAGCGGCAACGGATGAGCAGTTCTTC. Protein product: CSARDRIAATDEQFF.

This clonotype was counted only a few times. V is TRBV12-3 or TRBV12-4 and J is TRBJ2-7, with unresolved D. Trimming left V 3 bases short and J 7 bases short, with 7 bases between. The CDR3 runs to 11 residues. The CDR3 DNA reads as TGTGCCAGCAGTTTGTCTTGGGAGCAGTACTTC. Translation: CASSLSWEQYF.

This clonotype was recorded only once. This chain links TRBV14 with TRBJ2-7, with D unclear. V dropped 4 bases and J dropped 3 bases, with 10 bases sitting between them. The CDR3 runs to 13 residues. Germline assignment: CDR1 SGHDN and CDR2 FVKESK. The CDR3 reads CASSRGILYEQYF. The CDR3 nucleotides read TGTGCCAGCAGCCGAGGAATACTCTACGAGCAGTACTTC.